This is a list of T cell receptor beta chains from one sample in a study of shared clonotypes between healthy human individuals. Generated by immunoSEQ multiplex PCR, the TCRdb table keeps only in-frame clones and is missing some. The sample yields about 680,000 clones, roughly nine tenths seen once. The sequencing input was naive CD8+ T cells sorted from blood. These receptors were taken from a man aged 25-45 years in good health. CDR3s include the opening cysteine and the closing phenylalanine or tryptophan. The D gene is left open where the match is weak. Only some rows state a clone size, as once, few, many or a class for expanded clones.

TRBV19	NA	TRBJ2-7	TRBD2	TGTGCCAGTAGTTTACTAGCGGGAGGTGCCTACGAGCAGTACTTC	CASSLLAGGAYEQYF
TRBV29-1	NA	TRBJ2-7	NA	TGCAGCGTTGAAATGTCCGGGAGTCAACTATACGAGCAGTACTTC	CSVEMSGSQLYEQYF
TRBV6-6	NA	TRBJ1-2	TRBD1	TGTGCCAGCAGTTACGCTAGGACAGGGGACTATGGCTACACCTTC	CASSYARTGDYGYTF
TRBV19	NA	TRBJ2-7	NA	TGTGCCAGTAGCAGGTTCGACTACGAGCAGTACTTC	CASSRFDYEQYF
TRBV10-2	NA	TRBJ1-3	NA	TGCGCCAGCCTGGCTGGAAACACCATATATTTT	CASLAGNTIYF
TRBV6-4	NA	TRBJ2-1	TRBD1	TGTGCCAGCAGTGACGGCTGGACAGGGGTGAATGAGCAGTTCTTC	CASSDGWTGVNEQFF
TRBV13	NA	TRBJ2-7	TRBD1	TGTGCCAGCAGCCCTCGGACAGGGGGTGCTACCAACGAGCAGTACTTC	CASSPRTGGATNEQYF
TRBV20-1	NA	TRBJ1-1	NA	TGCAGTGCCTCGGGAGGCGAAGCTTTCTTT	CSASGGEAFF
TRBV9	NA	TRBJ1-5	NA	TGTGCCAGCAGCCCGCGGGACCCCCCGGTGTATAGCAATCAGCCCCAGCATTTT	CASSPRDPPVYSNQPQHF
TRBV7-8	NA	TRBJ2-7	NA	TGTGCCAGCAGCTTCACACTAGCCCAGAGCTCCTACGAGCAGTACTTC	CASSFTLAQSSYEQYF
TRBV9	NA	TRBJ2-3	NA	TGTGCCAGCAGCGTAGCGGGGGTAGTTAATCCAGATACGCAGTATTTT	CASSVAGVVNPDTQYF
TRBV7-6	NA	TRBJ2-5	NA	TGTGCCAGCAGCTTAGTTCCAGGCCCGAAGACCCAGTACTTC	CASSLVPGPKTQYF
TRBV10-3	NA	TRBJ2-1	TRBD2	TGTGCCATCAGTGAGTCCCTATCTAGCGGGAGGGCCCAGGTACGCCAGTTCTTC	CAISESLSSGRAQVRQFF
TRBV6-6	NA	TRBJ2-7	NA	TGTGCCAGCAGTTACTCAACCTACGAGCAGTACTTC	CASSYSTYEQYF
TRBV11-2	once	TRBJ2-7	TRBD1	TGTGCCAGCAGCTCCGGGACAGCCTACGAGCAGTACTTC	CASSSGTAYEQYF
TRBV9	NA	TRBJ2-1	NA	TGTGCCAGCAGCGTAGCCATCGGTAATAATGAGCAGTTCTTC	CASSVAIGNNEQFF
TRBV7-9	NA	TRBJ2-2	NA	TGTGCCAGCAGCTTAACCGGGAGTTCGAACACCGGGGAGCTGTTTTTT	CASSLTGSSNTGELFF
TRBV7-8	NA	TRBJ2-1	TRBD2	TGTGCCAGCAGGACCTCGGGGGGGAGAAATGAGCAGTTCTTC	CASRTSGGRNEQFF
TRBV18	NA	TRBJ2-3	TRBD1	TGTGCCAGCTCAGACGGACAGGGGCTAGACACAGATACGCAGTATTTT	CASSDGQGLDTDTQYF
TRBV27	NA	TRBJ2-7	NA	TGTGCCAGCAGTTTGTCGGAGGACAGCTACGAGCAGTACTTC	CASSLSEDSYEQYF
TRBV7-8	NA	TRBJ1-1	NA	TGTGCCAGCAGCGCGTCTGGACGGACCACTGAAGCTTTCTTT	CASSASGRTTEAFF
TRBV18	NA	TRBJ2-7	NA	TGTGCCAGCTCACGCGCCCGGGCCGAACCCTACGAGCAGTACTTC	CASSRARAEPYEQYF
TRBV7-2	NA	TRBJ2-2	NA	TGTGCCAGCAGTAGCGGGACAGATGCTCTGAGGGAGCTGTTTTTT	CASSSGTDALRELFF
TRBV19	NA	TRBJ2-1	NA	TGTGCCAGTAGTCAGACTCACTCTTACAATGAGCAGTTCTTC	CASSQTHSYNEQFF
TRBV19	NA	TRBJ2-1	TRBD1	TGTGCCAGTAGTATGACAGGGGGTGGTGAGCAGTTCTTC	CASSMTGGGEQFF
TRBV5-1	NA	TRBJ2-3	NA	TGCGCCAGCAGCTTGGCGGCCCTGTGGACAGATACGCAGTATTTT	CASSLAALWTDTQYF
TRBV30	NA	TRBJ2-7	TRBD1	TGTGCCTGGAGCGGCCTGGGACAGGGTTTCGAGCAGTACTTC	CAWSGLGQGFEQYF
TRBV5-6	NA	TRBJ2-1	NA	TGTGCCAGCAGCTTAGCAACAGGCCTCTCCTACAATGAGCAGTTCTTC	CASSLATGLSYNEQFF
TRBV6-1	NA	TRBJ2-1	TRBD2	TGTGCCAGCAGTGGGGTAGCGGGAGGGTCGAGTGGGGAGCAGTTCTTC	CASSGVAGGSSGEQFF
TRBV10-3	NA	TRBJ2-7	NA	TGTGCCATCAGTGAGTCAGGGATCCTCGACTACGAGCAGTACTTC	CAISESGILDYEQYF
TRBV6-5	NA	TRBJ1-1	NA	TGTGCCAGCAGTTTGGACAGCCCGTTTATGAACACTGAAGCTTTCTTT	CASSLDSPFMNTEAFF
TRBV27	NA	TRBJ1-4	TRBD1	TGTGCCAGCAGTCCACAGGGGGCTGGTGAAAAACTGTTTTTT	CASSPQGAGEKLFF
TRBV11-2	once	TRBJ2-1	TRBD2	TGTGCCAGCAGCGCCCGACTAGCGGAGCAGTTCTTC	CASSARLAEQFF
TRBV7-9	NA	TRBJ2-5	TRBD2	TGTGCCAGCAGCTTAGGACCGTTTTCCGGGAGGGCCACGAAGACCCAGTACTTC	CASSLGPFSGRATKTQYF
TRBV5-4	NA	TRBJ1-1	NA	TGTGCCAGCAGCTTGGAGGTAGGTTGGAACACTGAAGCTTTCTTT	CASSLEVGWNTEAFF
TRBV5-1	NA	TRBJ2-7	TRBD2	TGCGCCAGCAGCCCCCCTCCTCCAGCGGGAGCGGACGAGCAGTACTTC	CASSPPPPAGADEQYF
TRBV30	once	TRBJ2-7	NA	TGTGCCTGGAGTGAGGGGGTAACCTACGAGCAGTACTTC	CAWSEGVTYEQYF
TRBV4-3	NA	TRBJ2-6	TRBD2	TGCGCCAGCAGCCAAGATAGCGTACGACTAGCGGGAGTTGCTGGGGCCAACGTCCTGACTTTC	CASSQDSVRLAGVAGANVLTF
TRBV14	NA	TRBJ2-7	NA	TGTGCCAGCAGCCAAGATTGGTCAACCCCGCGGAGCTACGAGCAGTACTTC	CASSQDWSTPRSYEQYF
TRBV7-9	NA	TRBJ1-1	NA	TGTGCCAGCACCTCCCGGGAGGGGGATGCTTTCTTT	CASTSREGDAFF
TRBV6-5	few	TRBJ1-5	NA	TGTGCCAGCAGGAGGGGCAGCGGCAATCAGCCCCAGCATTTT	CASRRGSGNQPQHF
TRBV27	NA	TRBJ1-1	TRBD1	TGTGCCAGCAGTCGTAGACAGGGGGCGCACCGCACTGAAGCTTTCTTT	CASSRRQGAHRTEAFF
TRBV7-9	NA	TRBJ2-5	NA	TGTGCCAGCAGCGTCGGACCGCCCGAGAGGGAAGGGACCCAGTACTTC	CASSVGPPEREGTQYF
TRBV2	NA	TRBJ2-2	NA	TGTGCCAGCAGTGAACATGGAAGTCTTAAGAACACCGGGGAGCTGTTTTTT	CASSEHGSLKNTGELFF
TRBV27	NA	TRBJ2-7	TRBD2	TGTGCCAGCAGGGGTAGCGGGAGCTTCCCCGAGCAGTACTTC	CASRGSGSFPEQYF
TRBV7-6	NA	TRBJ2-1	NA	TGTGCCAGCAGCTTAGAGTCGAGCTCCTACAATGAGCAGTTCTTC	CASSLESSSYNEQFF
TRBV29-1	once	TRBJ1-1	NA	TGCAGCGTTGAAGAACACATGAACACTGAAGCTTTCTTT	CSVEEHMNTEAFF
TRBV4-1	NA	TRBJ2-1	NA	TGCGCCAGTAGATCTACTCCGAGCTCCTACAATGAGCAGTTCTTC	CASRSTPSSYNEQFF